This T cell receptor beta chain was captured in a study of blood T cell repertoires in COVID-19. Study at large: In each case, the material was cDNA or gDNA derived from T cells, B-cell-depleted T cells, or PBMCs.

Sequencing used immunoSEQ multiplex PCR; TCRdb keeps in-frame clones, though not all of them. The sample records some 52,000 clones, over 75% being singletons. The V segment lost 8 bases and the J segment 2 bases; nucleotides outside the gene matches: 18. The CDR3 contains 18 residues. Germline V CDR1 and CDR2: MGHDK, SYGVNS. What was sequenced was peripheral blood. The clonotype originates from a man between 65 and 85 years old with acute or convalescent COVID-19. This chain links TRBV25-1 with TRBJ2-3, with TRBD2 matching over 8 bases. Here the CDR3 reads CASAFTGAGGHYTDTQYF. The CDR3 DNA reads as TGTGCCAGCGCTTTTACCGGGGCGGGGGGACACTACACAGATACGCAGTATTTT.